This TCR beta chain was captured in a study of T cell clones after liver transplantation. The sample holds a few counts of this clone. Sequenced by immunoSEQ multiplex PCR; TCRdb stores in-frame clones only, minus some. The sample holds 45,000 to 60,000 clones, approximately 84% seen once. The sequence came from a human donor who received a liver transplant. The sequences come from CD4+ T cells from blood, collected before liver transplant.

The CDR3 DNA follows: TGCGCCAGCAGTGAGAGTGGGGTCAAAAACATTCAGTACTTC. This gives the protein CASSESGVKNIQYF. The chain employs TRBV10-1 and TRBJ2-4; D is unclear. The CDR3 has 14 amino acids. V gave up 2 bases and J gave up 3 bases, with 8 bases separating them. Germline V lookup: CDR1 WNHNN, CDR2 SYGVQD (reference sequence).